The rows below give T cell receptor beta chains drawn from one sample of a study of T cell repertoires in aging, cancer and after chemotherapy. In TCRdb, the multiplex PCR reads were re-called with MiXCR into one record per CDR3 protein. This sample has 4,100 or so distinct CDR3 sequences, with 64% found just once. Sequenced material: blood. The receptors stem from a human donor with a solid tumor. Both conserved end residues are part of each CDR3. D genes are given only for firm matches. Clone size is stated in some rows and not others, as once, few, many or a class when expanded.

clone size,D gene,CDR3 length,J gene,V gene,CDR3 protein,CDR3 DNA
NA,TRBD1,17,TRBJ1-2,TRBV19,CASSPHRRGQTNYGYTF,TGTGCCAGTAGTCCCCACCGAAGGGGACAGACAAACTATGGCTACACCTTC
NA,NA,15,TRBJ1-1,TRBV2,CASSEGGQLNTEAFF,TGTGCCAGCAGTGAAGGAGGTCAGTTGAACACTGAAGCTTTCTTT
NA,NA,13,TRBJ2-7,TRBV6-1,CASTRTVPYEQYF,TGTGCCAGCACCCGGACCGTCCCCTACGAGCAGTACTTC
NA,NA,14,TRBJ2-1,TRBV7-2,CATEEEVGYNEQFF,TGTGCCACCGAAGAAGAGGTTGGGTACAATGAGCAGTTCTTC
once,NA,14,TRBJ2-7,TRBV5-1,CASSLDGTEGEQYF,TGCGCCAGCAGCTTGGACGGGACCGAGGGCGAGCAGTACTTC
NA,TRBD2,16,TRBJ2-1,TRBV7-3,CASSFGLAGGENEQFF,TGTGCCAGCAGCTTCGGGCTAGCGGGAGGTGAAAATGAGCAGTTCTTC
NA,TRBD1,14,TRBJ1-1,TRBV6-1,CASRTGDANTEAFF,TGTGCCAGCCGGACAGGGGACGCGAACACTGAAGCTTTCTTT
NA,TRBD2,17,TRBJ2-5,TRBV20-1,CSASRVAGGPVGETQYF,TGCAGTGCTAGCCGAGTGGCGGGAGGGCCGGTAGGAGAGACCCAGTACTTC
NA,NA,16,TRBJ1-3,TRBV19,CASSTSSGPGGNTIYF,TGTGCCAGTAGTACTTCTTCCGGGCCGGGAGGAAACACCATATATTTT
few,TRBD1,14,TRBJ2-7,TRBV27,CASSTGGITYEQYF,TGTGCCAGCAGTACAGGGGGGATAACCTACGAGCAGTACTTC
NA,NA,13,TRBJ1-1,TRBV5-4,CASSNTGNTEAFF,TGTGCCAGCAGCAACACAGGGAACACTGAAGCTTTCTTT
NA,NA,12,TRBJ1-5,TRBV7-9,CASSTPAQPQHF,TGTGCCAGCAGCACCCCGGCCCAGCCCCAGCATTTT
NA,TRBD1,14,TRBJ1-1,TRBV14,CASSKFAGGTEAFF,TGTGCCAGCAGCAAGTTCGCAGGGGGCACTGAAGCTTTCTTT
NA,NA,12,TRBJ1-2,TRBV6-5,CASSYRRGDYTF,TGTGCCAGCAGTTACCGGCGGGGGGACTACACCTTC
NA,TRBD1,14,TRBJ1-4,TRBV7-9,CASSLARGNEKLFF,TGTGCCAGCAGCTTAGCCAGGGGGAATGAAAAACTGTTTTTT
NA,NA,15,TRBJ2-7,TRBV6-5,CASSYQGDGTYEQYF,TGTGCCAGCAGTTACCAAGGGGACGGAACCTACGAGCAGTACTTC
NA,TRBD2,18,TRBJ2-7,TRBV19,CASSRPGLAGGWDYEQYF,TGTGCCAGTAGTCGGCCGGGACTAGCGGGGGGGTGGGACTACGAGCAGTACTTC
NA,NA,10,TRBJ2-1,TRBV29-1,CSVVGGEQFF,TGCAGCGTTGTAGGGGGTGAGCAGTTCTTC
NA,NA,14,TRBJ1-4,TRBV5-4,CASSLKGTNEKLFF,TGTGCCAGCAGCTTAAAGGGAACTAATGAAAAACTGTTTTTT
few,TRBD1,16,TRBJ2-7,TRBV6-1,CASSELGGTGQGEQYF,TGTGCCAGCAGTGAACTGGGCGGGACAGGGCAAGGGGAGCAGTACTTC
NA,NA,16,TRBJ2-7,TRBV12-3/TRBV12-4,CASSTGLGAFPYEQYF,TGTGCCAGCAGTACCGGGTTAGGGGCTTTTCCCTACGAGCAGTACTTC
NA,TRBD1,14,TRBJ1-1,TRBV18,CASSSGQQNTEAFF,TGTGCCAGCTCATCGGGACAGCAGAACACTGAAGCTTTCTTT
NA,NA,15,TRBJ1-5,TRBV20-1,CSARDLGGANQPQHF,TGCAGTGCTAGAGATCTCGGGGGAGCTAATCAGCCCCAGCATTTT
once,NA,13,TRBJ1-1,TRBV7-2,CASSRRLNTEAFF,TGTGCCAGCAGCCGGCGGTTGAACACTGAAGCTTTCTTT
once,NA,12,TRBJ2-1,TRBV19,CASSPRSDAQFF,TGTGCCAGTAGTCCCCGATCGGACGCGCAGTTCTTC
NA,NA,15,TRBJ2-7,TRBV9,CASSADMTSPYEQYF,TGTGCCAGCAGCGCCGATATGACATCCCCCTACGAGCAGTACTTC
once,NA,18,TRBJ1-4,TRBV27,CASSLRGPVGVVHEKLFF,TGTGCCAGCAGTTTGCGGGGGCCGGTTGGAGTCGTTCATGAAAAACTGTTTTTT
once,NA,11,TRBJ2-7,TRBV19,CASSIRQEQYF,TGTGCCAGTAGTATAAGACAGGAGCAGTACTTC
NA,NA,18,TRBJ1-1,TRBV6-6,CASSYSSGQSTSPHEAFF,TGTGCCAGCAGTTACTCTTCAGGACAGTCGACCTCGCCGCATGAAGCTTTCTTT
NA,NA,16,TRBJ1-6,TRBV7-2,CASSETAYSYNSPLHF,TGTGCCAGTTCCGAGACAGCATACTCCTATAATTCACCCCTCCACTTT
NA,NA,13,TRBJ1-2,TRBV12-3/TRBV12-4,CASSSPGGYGYTF,TGTGCCAGCAGTTCCCCGGGGGGCTATGGCTACACCTTC
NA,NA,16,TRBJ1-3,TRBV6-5,CASSYSEYASGNTIYF,TGTGCCAGCAGTTACTCGGAATACGCCTCTGGAAACACCATATATTTT
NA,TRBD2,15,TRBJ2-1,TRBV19,CASSIGTSGRFEQFF,TGTGCCAGTAGTATAGGGACTAGCGGGAGATTTGAGCAGTTCTTC